This is a list of T cell receptor beta chains from one sample in a study of beta chain features in type 1 diabetes. TCRdb keeps only in-frame clones here, not all; method: immunoSEQ multiplex PCR. The sample carries over 350,000 clones, around 16% recorded once. The sequencing input was naive CD4+ T cells from blood. These receptors originate from a woman under 30 in good health. The CDR3 runs from the conserved cysteine through the conserved F or W.

>TRBV28|TRBJ2-1
CASSPNNEQFF
>TRBV7-2|TRBJ1-4
CASSLWDSSNEKLFF
>TRBV4-2|TRBJ2-1
CASSQGPQNRDEQFF
>TRBV30|TRBJ2-7
CAYTVLAYEQYF
>TRBV7-2|TRBJ2-3
CASSLTGDTTTDTQYF
>TRBV9|TRBJ1-2
CASSPRDGDRTLANYGYTF
>TRBV4-1|TRBJ2-7
CASSQVRSHEQYF
>TRBV30|TRBJ2-1
CAWRRELGEQFF
>TRBV11-1|TRBJ2-1
CASSLGTGTYNEQFF
>TRBV10-3|TRBJ2-1
CAISEAEAGPNNEQFF
>TRBV29-1|TRBJ2-3
CSTPGTSGTDTQYF
>TRBV5-6|TRBJ2-1
CASSFAGIPNNEQFF
>TRBV5-1|TRBJ2-3
CASSRRLAGANTDTQYF
>TRBV30|TRBJ2-7
CAWSKGLVIDEQYF
>TRBV28|TRBJ2-1
CASSLIVAVQFF
>TRBV27|TRBJ1-2
CASSPDRANYGYTF
>TRBV9|TRBJ2-1
CASSVGLAGGDNEQFF
>TRBV5-6|TRBJ2-1
CASSLGVLRSYNEQFF
>TRBV30|TRBJ2-7
CAWSVPGTGSYEQYF
>TRBV13|TRBJ2-7
CASSYTTGEGLYEQYF
>TRBV18|TRBJ2-5
CASSPPGRGETQYF
>TRBV29-1|TRBJ2-1
CSVPSGRELNEQFF
>TRBV6-1|TRBJ2-7
CASIRDTPYEQYF
>TRBV6-5|TRBJ1-5
CASSYDGTGNQPQHF
>TRBV29-1|TRBJ2-1
CSVFGLSNEQFF
>TRBV29-1|TRBJ2-5
CSVEDPAGSRETQYF
>TRBV29-1|TRBJ2-3
CSVGDRRRTDTQYF